This passage covers 2 T cell receptor beta chains from one sample sequenced in a study of blood T cell repertoires in COVID-19. The method was immunoSEQ multiplex PCR; TCRdb's version includes in-frame clones alone and lacks a portion of them. The sample comprises about 160,000 clones, 85% to 95% of which are singletons, and around 2% rests with the top ten. The sample taken for sequencing was peripheral blood. These receptors all come from a woman aged 55-70 years with COVID-19, enrolled during active disease.

The CDR3 DNA sequence: TGCGCCAGCAGCCAAGATACAGGGGACTGGAATGAGCAGTTCTTC. Protein sequence: CASSQDTGDWNEQFF. This chain joins TRBV4-3 and TRBJ2-1; possible D gene TRBD1, 7 bases. Germline V gene lookup returns CDR1 LGHNA and CDR2 YSLEER. The CDR3 sequence is 15 residues long. V was shortened by 0 bases and J by 7 bases, with 13 bases between the two germline ends.

The chain carries TRBV7-9 and TRBJ2-3, with 7 nucleotides matching TRBD2. The germline CDR1 and CDR2 sequences are SEHNR and FQNEAQ (reference sequence). With V trimmed by 5 bases and J by 6 bases, 8 bases remained unmatched. This CDR3 is 14 amino acids long. CDR3 protein: CASSQTSRGDTQYF. The CDR3 nucleotides read TGTGCCAGCAGCCAGACTAGCCGAGGGGATACGCAGTATTTT. Drawing the rest from reference TRBV7-9 and TRBJ2-3, the complete variable domain is DTGVSQNPRHKITKRGQNVTFRCDPISEHNRLYWYRQTLGQGPEFLTYFQNEAQLEKSRLLSDRFSAERPKGSFSTLEIQRTEQGDSAMYLCASSQTSRGDTQYFGPGTRLTVL.